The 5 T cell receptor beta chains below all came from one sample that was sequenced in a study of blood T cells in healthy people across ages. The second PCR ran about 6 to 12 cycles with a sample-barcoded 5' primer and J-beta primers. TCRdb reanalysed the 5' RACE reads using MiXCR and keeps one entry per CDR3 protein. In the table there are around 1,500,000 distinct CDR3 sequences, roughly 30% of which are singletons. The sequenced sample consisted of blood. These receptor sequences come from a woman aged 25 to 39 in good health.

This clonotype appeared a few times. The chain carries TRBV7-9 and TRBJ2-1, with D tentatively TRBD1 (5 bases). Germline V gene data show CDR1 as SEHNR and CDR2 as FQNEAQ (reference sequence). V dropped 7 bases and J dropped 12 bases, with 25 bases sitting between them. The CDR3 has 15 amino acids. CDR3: CASISGPIAQGWQFF. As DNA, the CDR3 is TGTGCCAGCATTTCAGGGCCGATAGCTCAAGGGTGGCAGTTCTTC.

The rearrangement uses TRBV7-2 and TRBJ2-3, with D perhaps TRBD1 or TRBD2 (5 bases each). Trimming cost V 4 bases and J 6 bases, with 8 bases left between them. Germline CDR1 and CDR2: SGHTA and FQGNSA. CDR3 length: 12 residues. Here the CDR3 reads CASSSGDDTQYF. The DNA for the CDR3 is TGTGCCAGCAGCTCCGGGGACGATACGCAGTATTTT.

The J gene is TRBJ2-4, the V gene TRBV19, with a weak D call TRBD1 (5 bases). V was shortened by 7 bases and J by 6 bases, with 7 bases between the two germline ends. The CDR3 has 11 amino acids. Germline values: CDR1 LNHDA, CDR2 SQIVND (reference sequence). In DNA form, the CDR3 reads TGTGCCAGTACCCAGGGAAACATTCAGTACTTC. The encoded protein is CASTQGNIQYF.

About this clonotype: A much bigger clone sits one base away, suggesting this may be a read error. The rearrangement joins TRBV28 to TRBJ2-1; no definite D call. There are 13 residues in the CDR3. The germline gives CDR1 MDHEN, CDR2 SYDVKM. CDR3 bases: TGTGCCAACAGTTCCCAACAGACCCGTGAGCAGTTCTTC. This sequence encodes CANSSQQTREQFF.

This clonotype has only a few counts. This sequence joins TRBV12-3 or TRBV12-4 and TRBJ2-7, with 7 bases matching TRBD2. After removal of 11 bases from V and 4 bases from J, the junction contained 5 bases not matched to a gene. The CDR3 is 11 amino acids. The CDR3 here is CAGPGRYEQYF. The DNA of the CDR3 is TGTGCCGGCCCCGGGAGGTACGAGCAGTACTTC.